This TCR beta chain derives from a study of CXCR3-negative and CXCR3-positive naive CD8 T cells. Study-wide results and caveats: Hydrophobicity of TRB CDR3s was greater in CXCR3-positive naive cells than in CXCR3-negative naive cells. It was found that naive subsets had comparable surface CD5, and TCR strength was inferred from TRB CDR3 properties.

The V gene's germline CDR1 is SQVTM and CDR2 ANQGSEA. The CDR3 covers 15 residues. The method, 5' RACE with UMI labels, was used to prepare the TRB cDNA libraries. TCRdb re-called the 5' RACE reads and shows each CDR3 protein once, DNA omitted. This table holds about 140,000 distinct CDR3 sequences. Details on this clonotype: The antigen is not known.

This clonotype was obtained from a human donor in good health. Some clones in this sample may be carry-over from other donors' samples. Input material: naive CXCR3+ CD8+ T cells from blood. Documented subset: CD45RO-CCR7+CD27+CD95- naive CD8+ T cells expressing CXCR3 (TNR3+). The chain is built from TRBV29-1 and TRBJ1-4. The CDR3 spells CSVRGDGVTNEKLFF.